This T cell receptor (beta chain) was documented in a study of blood T cell repertoires in COVID-19. Turning to the study itself: COVID-19 samples collected from the United States, Italy and Spain covered acute and convalescent phases. T cells, B-cell-depleted T cells, or PBMCs provided the cDNA or gDNA that served as material.

Source study methods: Quantification of nucleated cells was approximated via reference gene primer amplification. Sequencing was performed with immunoSEQ multiplex PCR; in TCRdb, only in-frame clones are kept and a portion is missing. V, J and clone size are taken as reported in that table, and D and trimming were inferred from the DNA itself. This table holds 160,000 or so clones, approximately 87% found once. Seattle enrolled patients during active infection and tracked them longitudinally. Per germline, CDR1 SGHVS and CDR2 FNYEAQ. The length of the CDR3 is 15 residues. Trimming removed 5 bases at V and 10 bases at J, with 18 bases between.

This sequence was found in a woman in her 70s with COVID-19, enrolled during active disease. The chain couples TRBV7-6 to TRBJ1-6; D call uncertain. Sequenced sample: peripheral blood. Here the CDR3 reads CASSRQVGSDSPLHF. The CDR3 DNA reads TGTGCCAGCAGCCGCCAGGTTGGCAGTGACTCACCCCTCCACTTT.